These 18 T cell receptor beta chains originate from one sample sequenced in a study of cytomegalovirus exposure and HLA in healthy donors listed by TCRdb under 2017. Preparation of the library involved the immunoSEQ multiplex PCR assay. For the multiplex PCR, a mixture combining 60 forward primers for TCR Vbeta segments and 13 reverse primers for TCR Jbeta segments was used. What TCRdb holds here is the immuneACCESS table cut down to in-frame rearrangements. Part of the clones is not present; checked against another copy, under half of the missing clones reflect an unresolved V gene, and the others are unexplained. This sample is represented by around 120,000 clones; 81% of them were singletons. 3.9% of the sample comes from the top ten. The specimen sequenced was PBMCs. The receptors originated from a woman aged 30 to 39 in good health and CMV-seronegative.

The rearrangement joins TRBV5-1 to TRBJ2-2, with D maybe TRBD2 (6 bases). Germline V gene lookup returns CDR1 SGHRS and CDR2 YFSETQ. The CDR3 runs 16 residues. The V end lost 0 bases, the J end lost 4 bases, and 13 bases lay between the germline ends. Here the CDR3 DNA reads TGCGCCAGCAGCTTGGGGCTAGCGATGGGCACCGGGGAGCTGTTTTTT. Its protein is CASSLGLAMGTGELFF. Full variable domain (outside the CDR3, taken from reference TRBV5-1 and TRBJ2-2): KAGVTQTPRYLIKTRGQQVTLSCSPISGHRSVSWYQQTPGQGLQFLFEYFSETQRNKGNFPGRFSGRQFSNSRSEMNVSTLELGDSALYLCASSLGLAMGTGELFFGEGSRLTVL.

V gene TRBV27 combines with J gene TRBJ2-3; 7 nucleotides align to TRBD2. Germline trimming cut 1 base from V and 2 bases from J; bases unmatched to any gene: 9. CDR1 is MNHEY and CDR2 is SMNVEV in the germline V gene (reference sequence). This CDR3 comprises 17 residues. The CDR3 reads CASSLWGSGGPTDTQYF. The CDR3 DNA sequence: TGTGCCAGCAGTTTATGGGGTTCGGGGGGACCCACAGATACGCAGTATTTT.

The chain employs TRBV27 and TRBJ2-1; TRBD2 aligns across 9 bases. Trimming cost V 4 bases and J 6 bases; bases outside gene matches: 4. This CDR3 is 14 amino acids long. Germline V lookup: CDR1 MNHEY, CDR2 SMNVEV (reference sequence). CDR3 amino acids: CASSWASGVNEQFF. CDR3 sequence (DNA): TGTGCCAGCAGTTGGGCTAGCGGGGTCAATGAGCAGTTCTTC.

This chain connects TRBV28 to TRBJ2-7; TRBD2 agrees at 12 bases. From germline, CDR1 is MDHEN and CDR2 SYDVKM. This CDR3 comprises 16 residues. J was trimmed by 4 bases and V by 5 bases; bases with no gene match: 9. CDR3: CASSDPGLAGVYEQYF. CDR3 nucleotide sequence: TGTGCCAGCAGTGATCCGGGACTAGCGGGCGTATACGAGCAGTACTTC.

There are a few counts of this clone. The chain's CDR3 is CASRGQGRTGELFF. DNA of the CDR3: TGCGCCAGTAGGGGACAGGGAAGAACCGGGGAGCTGTTTTTT. V gene TRBV5-1 combines with J gene TRBJ2-2, with 9 bases identical to TRBD1. Germline trimming cut 8 bases from V and 5 bases from J; bases unmatched to any gene: 7. This CDR3 has 14 residues. Germline loops: CDR1 SGHRS, CDR2 YFSETQ.

The rearrangement links TRBV19 to TRBJ2-3, with D tentatively TRBD2 (5 bases). Trimming took off 4 bases at V and 6 bases at J, with 11 bases between the two ends. The length of the CDR3 is 13 residues. Looked up from germline, CDR1 is LNHDA and CDR2 is SQIVND (reference sequence). Written as DNA, the CDR3 is TGTGCCAGTAGTACCGGACTCCCTGATACGCAGTATTTT. Amino acid sequence: CASSTGLPDTQYF.

This sequence joins TRBV7-3 and TRBJ2-1; D may be TRBD2 (6 bases). The CDR3 runs to 14 residues. Between the trimmed V and J ends, which lost 5 bases and 9 bases, there was a span of 17 bases. In germline, CDR1 is SGHTA, CDR2 FQGTGA. The CDR3 nucleotides read TGTGCCAGCAGCCCACAACGTTGGGGAGGTGAGCAGTTCTTC. It encodes CASSPQRWGGEQFF. The variable domain in full, with the rest retrieved from reference TRBV7-3 and TRBJ2-1, is GAGVSQTPSNKVTEKGKYVELRCDPISGHTALYWYRQSLGQGPEFLIYFQGTGAADDSGLPNDRFFAVRPEGSVSTLKIQRTERGDSAVYLCASSPQRWGGEQFFGPGTRLTVL.

The chain uses TRBV4-3 and TRBJ2-2; TRBD2 matches at 9 bases. The CDR3 length is 17 residues. The V segment lost 3 bases and the J segment 1 base; nucleotides outside the gene matches: 6. Germline loops: CDR1 LGHNA, CDR2 YSLEER. CDR3 DNA sequence: TGCGCCAGCAGCCACGCGCGAGCGGGAGGGAACACCGGGGAGCTGTTTTTT. Translating it yields CASSHARAGGNTGELFF.

This sequence joins TRBV7-9 and TRBJ2-1; D not resolved. CDR3 length: 10 amino acids. In germline, CDR1 is SEHNR, CDR2 FQNEAQ (reference sequence). Trimming pared 7 bases from V and 6 bases from J, leaving 4 bases between. The CDR3: CASTLNEQFF. The CDR3 nucleotides read TGTGCCAGCACTCTCAATGAGCAGTTCTTC.

About this clone itself: This specimen includes other DNA sequences encoding the same CDR3. The chain has TRBV9 and TRBJ2-7; 8 bases match TRBD1. The CDR3 is made up of 15 amino acids. Germline-derived CDR1 and CDR2 are SGDLS and YYNGEE. V shed 0 bases and J 0 bases; nucleotides not matched to a gene: 2. In DNA, the CDR3 is TGTGCCAGCAGCGTAGGACAGGGGTTCTCCTACGAGCAGTACTTC. This codes for CASSVGQGFSYEQYF.

The chain employs TRBV28 and TRBJ1-2, with D perhaps matching TRBD1 (6 bases). V was shortened by 2 bases and J by 9 bases, with 19 bases between the two germline ends. The CDR3 extends over 15 amino acids. Germline V gene sequence: CDR1 MDHEN, CDR2 SYDVKM. The CDR3 nucleotides are TGTGCCAGCAGTTTAGATCTACAGGGAGTGAGGAGCTACACCTTC. Protein sequence: CASSLDLQGVRSYTF.

The genes are TRBV19 and TRBJ2-7, with a possible D match to TRBD2 (7 bases). CDR1 LNHDA and CDR2 SQIVND come from the germline V gene (reference sequence). The CDR3 length is 14 residues. V lost 5 bases and J lost 5, with 16 bases in between. CDR3 amino acids: CASSPEGGWNEQYF. As DNA, the CDR3 is TGTGCCAGTAGTCCCGAGGGGGGGTGGAACGAGCAGTACTTC.

Here the CDR3 reads CASSFGGLNEQFF. As DNA, the CDR3 is TGTGCCAGCAGTTTTGGGGGGTTGAATGAGCAGTTCTTC. The chain combines TRBV27 with TRBJ2-1; tentative D call: TRBD2 (6 bases). The CDR3 has 13 residues. V gave up 3 bases and J gave up 7 bases, with 10 bases separating them. CDR1 is MNHEY and CDR2 is SMNVEV in the germline V gene (reference sequence).

V usage is TRBV7-8 and J usage is TRBJ2-5; 14 bases align to TRBD2. The CDR3 extends over 17 amino acids. Germline assignment: CDR1 SGHVS and CDR2 FQNEAQ. V lost 1 base and J lost 2; bases outside the gene matches: 3. The CDR3 region is CASSLGGTSGGQETQYF. CDR3 DNA sequence: TGTGCCAGCAGCTTAGGGGGGACTAGCGGGGGACAAGAGACCCAGTACTTC.

With respect to this clone: The limits of the CDR3 on the DNA are not certain, so only TCRdb's listed CDR3 is given. The rearrangement joins TRBV28 to TRBJ1-4; the table calls TRBD1, which could not be checked here. The CDR3 spans 15 residues, counting both ends. CDR1 is MDHEN, CDR2 SYDVKM, per germline. CDR3 protein: CASSFLAGAGEKLFF.

The chain links TRBV29-1 to TRBJ1-1; D not resolved. The CDR3 consists of 12 residues. Germline-derived CDR1 and CDR2 are SQVTM and ANQGSEA. Trimming took 0 bases from V and 11 from J, leaving 13 bases between them. The CDR3 nucleotides read TGCAGCGTTGAAGAAAACCGTATCGGGGCTTTCTTT. It is translated as CSVEENRIGAFF.

V and J are TRBV10-3 and TRBJ2-5, with TRBD1 matching 7 bases. Germline CDR1 ENHRY, CDR2 SYGVKD. This CDR3 has 15 amino acids. V lost 2 bases and J lost 3; bases outside the gene matches: 6. The CDR3 loop is CAISEIGTVEETQYF. The CDR3 DNA reads TGTGCCATCAGTGAGATAGGGACAGTCGAAGAGACCCAGTACTTC.

The sample holds a few counts of this clone. This chain uses TRBV27 with TRBJ1-1; no clear D gene. Germline loops: CDR1 MNHEY, CDR2 SMNVEV (reference sequence). This CDR3 has 13 amino acids. Trimming pared 5 bases from V and 6 bases from J, leaving 13 bases between. CDR3 nucleotides: TGTGCCAGCAGTCACTGGCGAGGAGCTGAAGCTTTCTTT. It codes for CASSHWRGAEAFF.